One sample yielded the 9 T cell receptor beta chains listed below, sequenced in a study of blood T cells in healthy people across ages. Using a J-beta primer mix together with a sample-barcoded 5' primer, a second PCR was run for roughly 6 to 11 cycles. In TCRdb, the 5' RACE reads were re-called with MiXCR into one record per CDR3 protein. Seen here are 850,000 to 1,300,000 distinct CDR3 sequences, more than 40% observed once, and the top ten hold around 18%. Material: blood. The receptor set was obtained from a woman in her sixties or seventies in good health.

This clonotype was seen ten or more times. This chain links TRBV10-1 with TRBJ2-7; the D gene is possibly TRBD2 (5 bases). Trimming removed 0 bases at V and 1 base at J, with 7 bases between. The germline V gene has CDR1 WNHNN and CDR2 SYGVQD (reference sequence). The CDR3 is 14 residues long. The CDR3 nucleotides are TGCGCCAGCAGTGAGTCGTCGGGATCCTACGAGCAGTACTTC. It is translated as CASSESSGSYEQYF.

This clonotype was found a few times. V usage is TRBV12-3 or TRBV12-4 and J usage is TRBJ1-5; TRBD1 matches at 11 bases. J was trimmed by 0 bases and V by 5 bases; bases with no gene match: 6. The CDR3 totals 17 residues. CDR3 in amino acids: CASSRDRGGNSNQPQHF. DNA for the CDR3: TGTGCCAGCAGTAGGGACAGGGGGGGGAATAGCAATCAGCCCCAGCATTTT.

This clonotype was observed a handful of times. This chain joins TRBV6-5 and TRBJ1-6, with a tentative D call TRBD1 (5 bases). Trimming cost V 5 bases and J 8 bases, with 16 bases left between them. The CDR3 length is 15 residues. Germline assignment: CDR1 MNHEY and CDR2 SVGAGI. CDR3 DNA sequence: TGTGCCAGCAGTCCCATGAGGGGAGCGGATTCACCCCTCCACTTT. It specifies CASSPMRGADSPLHF.

The chain combines TRBV6-1 with TRBJ2-3; D call uncertain. This CDR3 region has 14 residues. Germline CDR1 and CDR2: MNHNS and SASEGT. The V end lost 4 bases, the J end lost 0 bases, and 8 bases lay between the germline ends. DNA for the CDR3: TGTGCCAGCAGTGGGTCAACTAGCACAGATACGCAGTATTTT. It yields the protein CASSGSTSTDTQYF.

This clonotype was observed a few times. The CDR3 spells CASSPNRGSDTQYF. DNA of the CDR3: TGTGCCAGCAGTCCGAACAGGGGGTCAGATACGCAGTATTTT. V and J are TRBV27 and TRBJ2-3, with 8 bases fitting TRBD1. Per the germline V gene, CDR1 is MNHEY and CDR2 is SMNVEV (reference sequence). The ends lost 5 bases at V and 4 bases at J; junction bases unmatched: 5. The CDR3 sequence is 14 residues long.

The chain has TRBV20-1 and TRBJ1-6; 9 nucleotides align to TRBD1. There are 14 residues in the CDR3. The V gene's germline CDR1 is DFQATT and CDR2 SNEGSKA (reference sequence). Unmatched junction bases numbered 4, after V lost 3 bases and J lost 7 bases. The CDR3 DNA follows: TGCAGTGCTAGCGGACAGGGGAGGAATTCACCCCTCCACTTT. Translated, it gives CSASGQGRNSPLHF.

The chain uses TRBV15 and TRBJ2-3; 9 bases match TRBD2. The length of the CDR3 is 16 residues. The V and J ends lost 5 bases and 2 bases, in that order; junction bases with no gene match: 8. Germline V gene sequence: CDR1 LNHNV, CDR2 YYDKDF (reference sequence). CDR3 DNA sequence: TGTGCCACCAGCCCGGGACTAGCCCCTATCACAGATACGCAGTATTTT. This codes for CATSPGLAPITDTQYF.

J is TRBJ1-2 and V is TRBV12-5; D perhaps matches TRBD1 (5 bases). The V and J ends lost 4 bases and 6 bases respectively, with 12 bases between them. The CDR3 has 13 residues. CDR1 and CDR2 from the germline V gene are LGHNT and FRNRAP. Here the CDR3 DNA reads TGTGCTAGTGGTTCGCCAGGGTCCCATGGCTACACCTTC. This sequence encodes CASGSPGSHGYTF. The entire variable domain, with the rest obtained from reference TRBV12-5 and TRBJ1-2, is as follows: DARVTQTPRHKVTEMGQEVTMRCQPILGHNTVFWYRQTMMQGLELLAYFRNRAPLDDSGMPKDRFSAEMPDATLATLKIQPSEPRDSAVYFCASGSPGSHGYTFGSGTRLTVV.

A few counts support this clonotype. The chain recombines TRBV4-2 with TRBJ2-1; D is unresolved. Trimming removed 3 bases at V and 5 bases at J, with 8 bases between. Germline CDR1 and CDR2: LGHNA and YNFKEQ. The CDR3 has 13 residues. CDR3 in amino acids: CASSHDPHNEQFF. The CDR3 nucleotides are TGTGCCAGCAGCCACGACCCTCACAATGAGCAGTTCTTC.